Described below is a single T cell receptor beta chain sequence and its context. The antigen is not known. The sample is drawn from a study of post-analysis software for immune sequencing data. Study results and caveats: In patients, TRBV5-6, TRBV5-1 and TRBV20-1 belonged to five TRBV segments found more frequently than in controls. Controls showed significantly higher normalized Chao1 diversity than did multiple sclerosis patients.

There are 14 residues in the CDR3. V lost 0 bases and J 0 bases, leaving 4 bases between the germline ends. The germline gives CDR1 SGHRS, CDR2 YFSETQ. Included in the TCR beta cDNA libraries were unique molecular identifiers. In TCRdb, the PCR reads were re-called with MiXCR into one record per CDR3 protein. The sample lists 170,000 or so distinct CDR3 sequences; over 25% were seen once. The TCR comes from a girl aged 5 to 17 with multiple sclerosis. V and J are TRBV5-1 and TRBJ2-1; D ambiguous. Source material: blood. CDR3 in DNA: TGCGCCAGCAGCTTGGAAGTCTCCTACAATGAGCAGTTCTTC. It yields the protein CASSLEVSYNEQFF.